This T cell receptor beta chain appears in the sequencing data of a study of immune evolution from preneoplasia to lung adenocarcinoma. Here immunoSEQ multiplex PCR was the method, and the copy in TCRdb shows in-frame clones only, minus some. The repertoire holds about 3,500 clones, with 70% to 80% as singletons. H&E slides confirmed each diagnosis, reviewed by two pathologists independently. Whole-study results and caveats: T cell clonality was higher in KRAS-mutant than EGFR-mutant or wild-type nodules.

The CDR3 totals 15 residues. V lost 1 base, J lost 9 bases, and 13 bases lay in between. Germline CDR1 reads MNHNS; CDR2 reads SASEGT. A word on this clone: Its cognate antigen is unknown.

Input material: FFPE lung adenocarcinoma in situ tissue. The chain uses TRBV6-1 and TRBJ1-6; D is undetermined. The sequence was collected from a person aged 60 to 80 with lung adenocarcinoma. CDR3 residues: CASSEGWVTGSPLHF. Written as DNA, the CDR3 is TGTGCCAGCAGTGAAGGTTGGGTGACCGGTTCACCCCTCCACTTT.